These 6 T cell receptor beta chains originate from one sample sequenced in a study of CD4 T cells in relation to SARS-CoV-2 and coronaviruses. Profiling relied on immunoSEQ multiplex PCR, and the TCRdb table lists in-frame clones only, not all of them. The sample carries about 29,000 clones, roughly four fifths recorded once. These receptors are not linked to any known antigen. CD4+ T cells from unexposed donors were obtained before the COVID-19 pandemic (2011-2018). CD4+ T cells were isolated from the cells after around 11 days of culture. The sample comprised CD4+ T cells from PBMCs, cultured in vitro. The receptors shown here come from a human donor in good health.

CDR3 protein: CASSPANPSSYEQYF. The CDR3 DNA reads TGTGCCAGCAGCCCGGCGAATCCGAGCTCCTACGAGCAGTACTTC. V gene TRBV11-2 combines with J gene TRBJ2-7, with D unresolved. V shed 5 bases and J shed 0 bases, with 14 bases lying between them. In germline, CDR1 is SGHAT, CDR2 FQNNGV. This CDR3 spans 15 amino acids.

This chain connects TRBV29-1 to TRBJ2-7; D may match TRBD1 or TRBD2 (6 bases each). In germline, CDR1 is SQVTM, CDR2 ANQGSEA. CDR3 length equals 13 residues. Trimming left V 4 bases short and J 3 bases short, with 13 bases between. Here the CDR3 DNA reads TGCAGCGTTGCCCCACGGGGGCTCTACGAGCAGTACTTC. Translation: CSVAPRGLYEQYF.

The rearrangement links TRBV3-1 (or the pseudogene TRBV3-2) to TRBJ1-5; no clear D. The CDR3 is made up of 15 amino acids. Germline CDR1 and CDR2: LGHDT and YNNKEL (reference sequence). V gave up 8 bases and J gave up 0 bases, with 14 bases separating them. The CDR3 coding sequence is TGTGCCAGCGGCCTGGTAGAAAATAGCAATCAGCCCCAGCATTTT. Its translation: CASGLVENSNQPQHF.

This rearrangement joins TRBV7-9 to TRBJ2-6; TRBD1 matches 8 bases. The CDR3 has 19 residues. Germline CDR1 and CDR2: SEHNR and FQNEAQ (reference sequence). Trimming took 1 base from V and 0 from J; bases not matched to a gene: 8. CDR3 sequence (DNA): TGTGCCAGCAGCTTAGGGGGGACAGGTTCTTTCTCTGGGGCCAACGTCCTGACTTTC. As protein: CASSLGGTGSFSGANVLTF.

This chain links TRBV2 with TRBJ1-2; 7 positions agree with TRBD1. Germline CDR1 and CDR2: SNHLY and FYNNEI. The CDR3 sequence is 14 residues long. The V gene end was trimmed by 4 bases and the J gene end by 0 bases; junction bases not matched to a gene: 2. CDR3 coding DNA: TGTGCCAGCAGTGGACAGGGAGCTAACTATGGCTACACCTTC. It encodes CASSGQGANYGYTF.

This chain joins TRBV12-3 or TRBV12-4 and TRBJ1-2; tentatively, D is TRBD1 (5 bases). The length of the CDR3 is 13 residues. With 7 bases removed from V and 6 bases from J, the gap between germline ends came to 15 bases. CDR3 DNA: TGTGCCAGCACCTTATGGGGGGAGAATGGCTACACCTTC. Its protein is CASTLWGENGYTF.